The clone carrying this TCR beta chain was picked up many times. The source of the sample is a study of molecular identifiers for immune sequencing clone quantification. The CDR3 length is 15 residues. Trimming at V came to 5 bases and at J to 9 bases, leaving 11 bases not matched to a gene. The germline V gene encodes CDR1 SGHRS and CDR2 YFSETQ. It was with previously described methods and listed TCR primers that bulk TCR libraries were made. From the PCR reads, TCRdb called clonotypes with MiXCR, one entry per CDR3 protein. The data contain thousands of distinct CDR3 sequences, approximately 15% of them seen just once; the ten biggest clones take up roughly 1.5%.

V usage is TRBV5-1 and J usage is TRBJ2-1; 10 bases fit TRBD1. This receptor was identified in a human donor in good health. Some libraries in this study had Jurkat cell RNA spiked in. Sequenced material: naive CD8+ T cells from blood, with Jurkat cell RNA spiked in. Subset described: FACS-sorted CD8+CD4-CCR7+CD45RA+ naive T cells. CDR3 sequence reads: CASRNRDRGWVEQFF. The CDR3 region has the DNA TGCGCCAGCAGGAACCGGGACAGGGGATGGGTTGAGCAGTTCTTC.